This T cell receptor beta chain was sequenced for a study of blood T cell repertoires in COVID-19. At the level of the study: Spain, Italy and the United States supplied samples that represented acute and convalescent COVID-19. The cDNA or gDNA used as material had been derived from T cells, B-cell-depleted T cells, or PBMCs.

In the original workflow: For nucleated cells, counts were estimated from reference gene primer amplification. Repertoires were generated with immunoSEQ multiplex PCR, while TCRdb's copy carries only in-frame clones and drops some. The D gene and trimming were derived from the DNA, and the V and J assignments and clone size from that table. The table lists about 50,000 clones, around 83% of them singletons, with 6.5% in the top ten. This CDR3 region has 16 residues. J lost 4 bases, V lost 2 bases, and 8 bases had no gene match. The germline CDR1 and CDR2 sequences are MNHNS and SASEGT. Sequencing input: peripheral blood. This clonotype was obtained from a man between 60 and 75 years old with acute or convalescent COVID-19. The chain joins TRBV6-1 to TRBJ2-7; TRBD2 aligns across 10 bases. This CDR3 is CASSESRASGSYEQYF. CDR3 DNA sequence: TGTGCCAGCAGTGAAAGCCGGGCTAGCGGGAGTTACGAGCAGTACTTC.